A selection of T cell receptor beta chains follows, all from one sample in a study of blood T cell repertoires in COVID-19. Data came from immunoSEQ multiplex PCR; TCRdb stores just in-frame clones and leaves some out. The sample records over 120,000 clones, 75% to 80% being singletons. Sequencing used PBMCs or T cells enriched from blood (not recorded which). The receptors shown here come from a woman aged 45-59 years who had recovered from COVID-19. Each CDR3 is given with its conserved first and last residue. D genes are given only for firm matches. Clone size is given for some rows only: seen once, a few or many times, or a class if the clone is expanded.

>TRBJ2-7|TRBV19|-|TRBD1
TGTGCCAGTAGTATTCCGGGACAGTCCTACGAGCAGTACTTC
CASSIPGQSYEQYF
>TRBJ1-2|TRBV28|-|-
TGTGCCAGCAGTTTAGAGTTAGGGGCTCAAGGCTACACCTTC
CASSLELGAQGYTF
>TRBJ1-5|TRBV3-1/TRBV3-2|-|-
TGTGCCAGCAGCCAAGATCGGGTGTACCAGCCCCAGCATTTT
CASSQDRVYQPQHF
>TRBJ2-1|TRBV4-1|-|-
TGCGCCAGCAGCCGAGACAATGAGCAGTTCTTC
CASSRDNEQFF
>TRBJ2-5|TRBV9|once|TRBD1
TGTGCCAGCAGCCAAACAGGGGCCCGGGAGACCCAGTACTTC
CASSQTGARETQYF
>TRBJ2-2|TRBV11-3|-|-
TGTGCCAGCAGCACTAGGGTGGACACCGGGGAGCTGTTTTTT
CASSTRVDTGELFF
>TRBJ1-3|TRBV9|-|-
TGTGCCAGCAGCGTAGCTCCGGGGGAAAATGGAAACACCATATATTTT
CASSVAPGENGNTIYF
>TRBJ2-3|TRBV27|-|TRBD1
TGTGCCAGCAGTTCCCACCGGACAGGACGGTCAGGCACAGATACGCAGTATTTT
CASSSHRTGRSGTDTQYF
>TRBJ1-2|TRBV12-3/TRBV12-4|-|-
TGTGCCAGCATGAGCGACCGCGGCTACACCTTC
CASMSDRGYTF
>TRBJ2-1|TRBV14|-|TRBD1
TGTGCCAGCAGCCAATTATGGACAGGGGGCAATGAGCAGTTCTTC
CASSQLWTGGNEQFF
>TRBJ1-2|TRBV27|-|-
TGTGCCAGCAGCTCAGGACCAGGGGCGGGTGGCTATGGCTACACCTTC
CASSSGPGAGGYGYTF
>TRBJ1-4|TRBV18|-|TRBD1
TGTGCCAGCTCCCTCGGGACAGGGGAAGAAAAACTGTTTTTT
CASSLGTGEEKLFF
>TRBJ1-1|TRBV7-2|-|-
TGTGCCAGCAGCTTTGCAGAGAACACTGAAGCTTTCTTT
CASSFAENTEAFF
>TRBJ1-6|TRBV4-1|-|TRBD1
TGCGCCAGCAGCCAAGATCCCTACAGGGGATATAATTCACCCCTCCACTTT
CASSQDPYRGYNSPLHF
>TRBJ2-2|TRBV28|many|TRBD2
TGTGCCAGCAGTTTACGCGGGAGAGGGGCCGGGGAGCTGTTTTTT
CASSLRGRGAGELFF
>TRBJ2-2|TRBV7-8|-|TRBD1
TGTGCCAGCAGATCCGACAACAGGGGGCTTTACGTCGGGGAGCTGTTTTTT
CASRSDNRGLYVGELFF
>TRBJ2-2|TRBV28|-|TRBD2
TGTGCCAGCAGTTTGGAGGGACTAGCGGCCACCGGGGAGCTGTTTTTT
CASSLEGLAATGELFF
>TRBJ2-3|TRBV2|-|TRBD1
TGTGCCAGCAGCCGGGGACAGGGCGTTTCTAGCACAGATACGCAGTATTTT
CASSRGQGVSSTDTQYF
>TRBJ2-3|TRBV20-1|-|-
TGCAGTGCCCCCCAGTCGAATACGCAGTATTTT
CSAPQSNTQYF
>TRBJ1-1|TRBV7-8|-|TRBD1
TGTGCCAGCAGCCTTAATACCGGGACAGGGAACACTGAAGCTTTCTTT
CASSLNTGTGNTEAFF
>TRBJ1-1|TRBV7-9|-|TRBD1
TGTGCCAGCAGCGGAACAGGGGAGGTTAACACTGAAGCTTTCTTT
CASSGTGEVNTEAFF
>TRBJ2-2|TRBV11-3|-|-
TGTGCCAGCAGCGAAAGAAGGGGGTATCGGACCGGGGAGCTGTTTTTT
CASSERRGYRTGELFF
>TRBJ2-7|TRBV13|-|-
TGTGCCAGCAGCTTCGGGGCAGGGGATACCTACGAGCAGTACTTC
CASSFGAGDTYEQYF
>TRBJ2-1|TRBV5-6|-|TRBD2
TGTGCCAGCAGCTTGGCCTTGGGAGGGCCAAACAATGAGCAGTTCTTC
CASSLALGGPNNEQFF
>TRBJ2-7|TRBV28|-|-
TGTGCCATCGAGCGGGGCACCGGGACAGGATTTCAGTACTTC
CAIERGTGTGFQYF
>TRBJ1-2|TRBV11-2|-|-
TGTGCCAGCAGCTTAGAGGGGGGGCTCTATGGCTACACCTTC
CASSLEGGLYGYTF
>TRBJ2-7|TRBV5-6|-|-
TGTGCCAGCAGCCAGGACAGTTTGCAGTACTTC
CASSQDSLQYF
>TRBJ2-3|TRBV9|-|-
TGTGCCAGCAGACCACCCCTTGACCTGAGGAGCACAGATACGCAGTATTTT
CASRPPLDLRSTDTQYF
>TRBJ1-3|TRBV2|-|-
TGTGCCAGCAGACAGGCGAGCTCTGGAAACACCATATATTTT
CASRQASSGNTIYF
>TRBJ2-7|TRBV2|few|TRBD1
TGTGCCAGCGGTTCCGGGACAGGATGGGACGAGCAGTACTTC
CASGSGTGWDEQYF
>TRBJ2-2|TRBV28|-|TRBD2
TGTGCCAGCAACGAAGCGGGAGAGAGGACCGGGGAGCTGTTTTTT
CASNEAGERTGELFF
>TRBJ2-2|TRBV30|-|TRBD2
TGTGCCCTCGGGACTAGCGGGATAGGTACCGGGGAGCTGTTTTTT
CALGTSGIGTGELFF
>TRBJ2-3|TRBV11-2|-|-
TGTGCCAGCAGCCAGGGTCGGAGGGAGAGTACGCAGTATTTT
CASSQGRRESTQYF
>TRBJ1-2|TRBV13|-|-
TGTGCCAGCACCTCCTCGAGGTACCTTACCTTC
CASTSSRYLTF
>TRBJ1-1|TRBV5-1|-|-
TGCGCCAGCAGCCCACAGCCGAACACTGAAGCTTTCTTT
CASSPQPNTEAFF
>TRBJ1-1|TRBV28|-|TRBD1
TGTGCCAGCAGTTCAGGGGGTCCAAGGGAAGCTTTCTTT
CASSSGGPREAFF
>TRBJ1-6|TRBV2|-|TRBD1
TGTGCCAGCAGTGGGACAGGGTTCTCCTCACCCCTCCACTTT
CASSGTGFSSPLHF
>TRBJ1-4|TRBV3-1/TRBV3-2|-|TRBD1
TGTGCCAGCAGCCACAGGGGGGCTAATGAAAAACTGTTTTTT
CASSHRGANEKLFF
>TRBJ1-4|TRBV5-1|-|-
TGCGCCAGCAGCTTCGGGGAATTGGACGAAAAACTGTTTTTT
CASSFGELDEKLFF
>TRBJ2-3|TRBV18|-|TRBD1
TGTGCCAGCTCACCCATAAGACAGGGCCCGTCGGATACGCAGTATTTT
CASSPIRQGPSDTQYF
>TRBJ2-1|TRBV19|-|-
TGTGCCAGTAGTAATTTAGGGGGATCACACAATGAGCAGTTCTTC
CASSNLGGSHNEQFF
>TRBJ1-3|TRBV9|-|-
TGTGCCAGCAGCGTAGCTGGGACACGGGTAGGAAACACCATATATTTT
CASSVAGTRVGNTIYF
>TRBJ1-1|TRBV10-3|-|-
TGTGCCATCAGCCTCGGGAACACTGAAGCTTTCTTT
CAISLGNTEAFF
>TRBJ1-2|TRBV28|-|-
TGTGCCAGTTGGCAGGCAGCAGGGCCCTATGGCTACACCTTC
CASWQAAGPYGYTF
>TRBJ2-6|TRBV5-1|-|TRBD1
TGCGCCAGCAGCTGGAAAGGGACAGGGTGGTCTGAGGCCAACGTCCTGACTTTC
CASSWKGTGWSEANVLTF
>TRBJ2-7|TRBV11-1|-|-
TGTGCCAGCCGCGGGACTTCTTACGAGCAGTACTTC
CASRGTSYEQYF
>TRBJ2-7|TRBV2|-|-
TGTGCCAGCAGCGGGGGGCTAGGGGACTACGAGCAGTACTTC
CASSGGLGDYEQYF
>TRBJ1-4|TRBV7-2|-|TRBD1
TGTGCCAGCAGCCCCCCCGGGACAGTGAATGAAAAACTGTTTTTT
CASSPPGTVNEKLFF
>TRBJ1-4|TRBV19|-|-
TGTGCCAGTAGTATTCTCGACTCTTCAACTAATGAAAAACTGTTTTTT
CASSILDSSTNEKLFF
>TRBJ1-3|TRBV11-3|-|-
TGTGCCAGCAGCAAAGGGGCCTCCGGAAACACCATATATTTT
CASSKGASGNTIYF
>TRBJ2-1|TRBV11-3|-|-
TGTGCCAGCAGCTTAGCCACGCGCTCCTACAATGAGCAGTTCTTC
CASSLATRSYNEQFF
>TRBJ1-5|TRBV5-5|few|-
TGTGCCAGCAGCGGTGGGCCCCCCGATAGCAATCAGCCCCAGCATTTT
CASSGGPPDSNQPQHF
>TRBJ1-3|TRBV3-1/TRBV3-2|-|TRBD1
TGTGCCAGCAGCCAAGATCTTACTAGGGGGCGTATATGGAACACCATATATTTT
CASSQDLTRGRIWNTIYF
>TRBJ2-7|TRBV10-1|few|-
TGCGCCAGCAGCGACAGGTTCAACGAGCAGTACTTC
CASSDRFNEQYF
>TRBJ2-1|TRBV7-9|-|TRBD2
TGTGCCAGCAGCCGTAGTAGCGGGAACTACAATGAGCAGTTCTTC
CASSRSSGNYNEQFF
>TRBJ2-3|TRBV4-1|-|TRBD2
TGCGCCAGCAGCCAAACGACTAGCGGGAGGGGGATGGCAGATACGCAGTATTTT
CASSQTTSGRGMADTQYF
>TRBJ1-5|TRBV5-6|-|-
TGTGCCAGCAGCTTCGGGGGGCATCAGCCCCAGCATTTT
CASSFGGHQPQHF
>TRBJ2-1|TRBV1|-|-
TGCACCAGCAGCCAAGAGGTAGCGGGGGACACCTACAATGAGCAGTTCTTC
CTSSQEVAGDTYNEQFF
>TRBJ2-7|TRBV5-8|-|-
TGTGCCAGCAGCATAGAATACGAGCAGTACTTC
CASSIEYEQYF